These T cell receptor beta chains were read from a single sample in a study of T cell repertoires in chronic hepatitis B. Profiled with immunoSEQ multiplex PCR; TCRdb holds only in-frame clones, not every one. The sample yields roughly 960 clones, roughly 80% seen once. What was sequenced was total CD8+ T cells from PBMCs. The receptors derive from a human donor with chronic hepatitis B virus infection. Each CDR3 is given with its conserved first and last residue. The D gene is left open where the match is weak. For some rows the clone size is stated as once, few or many, or as a class when expanded; others skip it.

V	D	J	size	DNA	CDR3
TRBV13	TRBD2	TRBJ2-7	NA	TGTGCCAGCAGTTCTAGACTAGCGGGCTACGAGCAGTACTTC	CASSSRLAGYEQYF
TRBV28	NA	TRBJ1-1	few	TGTGCCAGCAGTTTTGGGTTTGAGCACACTGAAGCTTTCTTT	CASSFGFEHTEAFF
TRBV9	NA	TRBJ1-5	NA	TGTGCCAGCAGCTCTCCGGGGGTGTACCAGCCCCAGCATTTT	CASSSPGVYQPQHF
TRBV5-7	NA	TRBJ2-6	NA	TGTGCCAGCGGGCGCTCTCTTGCGGTACAAAGTCGGGCCAACGTCCTGACTTTC	CASGRSLAVQSRANVLTF
TRBV11-2	NA	TRBJ2-1	NA	TGTGCCAGCTTAGGGGCTCCCTACAATGAGCAGTTCTTC	CASLGAPYNEQFF
TRBV28	TRBD2	TRBJ2-7	NA	TGTGCCAGCAGTGCCCCAGCGGGAGTACGCTACGAGCAGTACTTC	CASSAPAGVRYEQYF
TRBV28	NA	TRBJ1-4	NA	TGTGCCAGCAGTTTAAGGGGGAAAGGTGAAAAACTGTTTTTT	CASSLRGKGEKLFF
TRBV5-5	NA	TRBJ1-1	NA	TGTGCCAGCAGCTTGGCCGGGATAGGGGCCGGGGAAGCTTTCTTT	CASSLAGIGAGEAFF
TRBV7-2	TRBD1	TRBJ1-1	NA	TGTGCCAGCAGCCCCCGGACAGGGGGGAACACTGAAGCTTTCTTT	CASSPRTGGNTEAFF
TRBV4-2	TRBD2	TRBJ2-1	NA	TGTGCCAGCAGCCAAGAAAGCCCTAGGTTAGCGGGAGAGTATGAGCAGTTCTTC	CASSQESPRLAGEYEQFF
TRBV9	TRBD1	TRBJ2-2	NA	TGTGCCAGCAGCGTAGGAGGACAGGGAGGCACCGGGGAGCTGTTTTTT	CASSVGGQGGTGELFF
TRBV18	NA	TRBJ2-6	NA	TGTGCCAGCTCAGAACACTCGGACATTTACAGTCGGGACAACGTCCTGACTTTC	CASSEHSDIYSRDNVLTF
TRBV9	TRBD1	TRBJ1-2	NA	TGTGCCAGCAGCGTAGGTAAAGGGGGCGACTATGGCTACACCTTC	CASSVGKGGDYGYTF
TRBV15	TRBD1	TRBJ2-7	NA	TGTGCCACCAGCAGAGACAGGGGGCATGGCTACGAGCAGTACTTC	CATSRDRGHGYEQYF
TRBV6-4	TRBD2	TRBJ2-1	NA	TGTGCCAGCAGTGCGACTAGCGGATCCTACAATGAGCAGTTCTTC	CASSATSGSYNEQFF
TRBV10-3	NA	TRBJ2-7	NA	TGTGCCATCAGTGAACCGGGCCTCTCCTACGAGCAGTACTTC	CAISEPGLSYEQYF
TRBV29-1	TRBD2	TRBJ2-1	NA	TGCAGCGTTGGACTAGCGGAAAACAATGAGCAGTTCTTC	CSVGLAENNEQFF
TRBV28	NA	TRBJ1-2	NA	TGTGCCAGCAGCTGGGACGGTTCCTATGGCTACACCTTC	CASSWDGSYGYTF
TRBV7-9	NA	TRBJ2-7	NA	TGTGCCAGCACCGGGCTCGCACCGGGTTCCGGGCAGTACTTC	CASTGLAPGSGQYF
TRBV6-5	TRBD2	TRBJ2-7	few	TGTGCCAGCACTGTATTTGCGGGGGATGCCTACGAGCAGTACTTC	CASTVFAGDAYEQYF
TRBV28	NA	TRBJ1-1	NA	TGTGCCAGCACCTTCGACAGCGGTGTCACTGAAGCTTTCTTT	CASTFDSGVTEAFF
TRBV7-6	NA	TRBJ2-1	once	TGTGCCAGCAGCCCTCTCGTCCGAGGATCCTACAATGAGCAGTTCTTC	CASSPLVRGSYNEQFF
TRBV6-4	TRBD2	TRBJ2-1	NA	TGTGCCAGCAGTGGGACTAGCGGGAGCAATGAGCAGTTCTTC	CASSGTSGSNEQFF
TRBV11-2	NA	TRBJ2-1	NA	TGTGCCAGCAGCTTAGTTTTCGGAGGGCCGGGGAATGAGCAGTTCTTC	CASSLVFGGPGNEQFF
TRBV30	TRBD1	TRBJ2-5	few	TGTGCCTGGAGTATAGGACAGGGGGCTAGTTTAGCGGGAGTAGAGACCCAGTACTTC	CAWSIGQGASLAGVETQYF
TRBV4-3	NA	TRBJ1-5	NA	TGCGCCAGCAGCCAAGATTTGGGGACTCTTTATCAGCCCCAGCATTTT	CASSQDLGTLYQPQHF
TRBV5-8	NA	TRBJ2-1	NA	TGTGCCAGCAGCTTACAGGGTTCCTACAATGAGCAGTTCTTC	CASSLQGSYNEQFF